Listed here are 17 T cell receptor beta chains from one sample, sequenced in a study of cytomegalovirus exposure and HLA in healthy donors (dated by TCRdb to 2017 to 2019). Library preparation employed the immunoSEQ multiplex PCR assay. For the multiplex PCR, a mixture combining 60 forward primers for TCR Vbeta segments and 13 reverse primers for TCR Jbeta segments was used. TCRdb provides this immuneACCESS table in a form limited to in-frame rearrangements. Some clones are lacking; in checked studies, under half of them reflect an unresolved V gene, and why the rest are absent is not known. Counted in this sample were around 130,000 clones; more than 65% of them appeared once. Of the sample, roughly 5.8% falls within the top ten clones. What was sequenced was PBMCs. These receptors all come from a man younger than 35 in good health and CMV-seropositive.

This chain joins TRBV28 and TRBJ2-7; 7 positions agree with TRBD2. There are 15 residues in the CDR3. CDR1 is MDHEN, CDR2 SYDVKM, per germline. Trimming took 5 bases from V and 7 from J; bases not matched to a gene: 14. For the CDR3, the DNA is TGTGCCAGCAGTCCTTCGGGACTAACCCACCTGGAGCAGTACTTC. This codes for CASSPSGLTHLEQYF.

V usage is TRBV7-8 and J usage is TRBJ2-1; 13 nucleotides line up with TRBD2. CDR1 and CDR2 (germline): SGHVS, FQNEAQ. V shed 3 bases, J shed 7 bases, and the junction held 6 bases outside the gene matches. The CDR3 covers 16 residues. The DNA of the CDR3 is TGTGCCAGCAGCTTTTGGGGGACTAGCGGGACAAATGAGCAGTTCTTC. Encoded protein: CASSFWGTSGTNEQFF.

The rearrangement links TRBV7-9 to TRBJ2-2, with D possibly being TRBD2 (5 bases). The ends were cut back, 6 bases at V and 0 bases at J, with 23 bases in the middle. CDR3 length equals 19 residues. Germline V gene data show CDR1 as SEHNR and CDR2 as FQNEAQ (reference sequence). CDR3 DNA: TGTGCCAGCAGTTCTACGGAGGCAGCGGCTGGAGCGAACACCGGGGAGCTGTTTTTT. Its translation is CASSSTEAAAGANTGELFF.

This clone was counted between two and nine times. The rearrangement links TRBV27 to TRBJ1-6, with a tentative D call TRBD1 (6 bases). The germline gives CDR1 MNHEY, CDR2 SMNVEV (reference sequence). The CDR3 has 15 residues. V was pared by 2 bases and J by 9 bases, with 14 bases between. The CDR3 loop is CASSLGTPKSSPLHF. The CDR3 nucleotides are TGTGCCAGCAGTTTAGGGACACCCAAGAGTTCACCCCTCCACTTT.

The chain couples TRBV5-4 to TRBJ1-4; D gene ambiguous. There are 15 residues in the CDR3. The V end was cut by 2 bases, the J end by 3 bases, with 11 bases between. Germline CDR1 reads SGHNT; CDR2 reads YYREEE (reference sequence). The CDR3 protein is CASSFDLGPNEKLFF. The CDR3 DNA reads as TGTGCCAGCAGCTTTGATCTTGGGCCTAATGAAAAACTGTTTTTT.

V and J are TRBV28 and TRBJ1-5, with D hard to call. CDR1 is MDHEN, CDR2 SYDVKM, per germline. This CDR3 spans 16 amino acids. Trimming removed 1 base from V and 1 base from J, with 11 bases in between. CDR3 sequence: CASSLFRVRSNQPQHF. The CDR3 DNA follows: TGTGCCAGCAGTTTATTTCGGGTACGAAGCAATCAGCCCCAGCATTTT. Full variable domain (outside the CDR3, taken from reference TRBV28 and TRBJ1-5): DVKVTQSSRYLVKRTGEKVFLECVQDMDHENMFWYRQDPGLGLRLIYFSYDVKMKEKGDIPEGYSVSREKKERFSLILESASTNQTSMYLCASSLFRVRSNQPQHFGDGTRLSIL.

The V gene is TRBV30, the J gene TRBJ1-5, with D possibly matching TRBD1 (6 bases). Germline lookup yields CDR1 GTSNPN and CDR2 SVGIG (reference sequence). The V and J ends lost 1 base and 6 bases respectively, with 10 bases between them. This CDR3 spans 13 amino acids. The CDR3 sequence: CAWSAGVGQPQHF. The CDR3 region has the DNA TGTGCCTGGAGTGCAGGGGTCGGTCAGCCCCAGCATTTT.

The chain joins TRBV28 to TRBJ2-5, with D possibly TRBD1 on 6 matching bases. The assigned J gene may be wrong: the sequence end matches TRBJ2-7 better. The V gene's germline CDR1 is MDHEN and CDR2 SYDVKM. This CDR3 spans 13 amino acids. The CDR3 region has the DNA TGTGCCAGCAGTCTATCACAGGGATACGAGCAGTACTTC. Its protein product is CASSLSQGYEQYF.

This chain connects TRBV4-1 to TRBJ2-7, with D hard to call. Trimming shortened V by 0 bases and J by 0 bases, and 9 bases separated the two germline ends. The CDR3 is made up of 15 amino acids. The germline V gene encodes CDR1 MGHRA and CDR2 YSYEKL. CDR3 region: CASSQEISSSYEQYF. The CDR3 DNA reads as TGCGCCAGCAGCCAAGAGATATCGAGCTCCTACGAGCAGTACTTC.

The chain employs TRBV7-9 and TRBJ2-7, with D possibly matching TRBD1 (5 bases). V shed 1 base and J shed 0 bases, with 16 bases lying between them. There are 17 residues in the CDR3. Germline V gives CDR1 SEHNR, CDR2 FQNEAQ (reference sequence). CDR3 nucleotides: TGTGCCAGCAGCTTAGTTCCCGGACAAAAGAACTCCTACGAGCAGTACTTC. As protein: CASSLVPGQKNSYEQYF.

The chain is built from TRBV7-8 and TRBJ1-5; weak D call: TRBD1 (6 bases). Germline values: CDR1 SGHVS, CDR2 FQNEAQ. The CDR3 runs 13 residues. V dropped 4 bases and J dropped 12 bases, with 16 bases sitting between them. The CDR3 DNA reads TGTGCCAGCAGCTCGGAGGACAGCCTGAACCAGCATTTT. It encodes CASSSEDSLNQHF.

The J gene is TRBJ1-1, the V gene TRBV11-2; D remains ambiguous. The germline V and J ends were trimmed by 5 bases and 3 bases, with 13 bases remaining between them. This CDR3 is 14 amino acids long. Per germline, CDR1 SGHAT and CDR2 FQNNGV. CDR3 bases: TGTGCCAGCAGCCCACATATCCCCGACACTGAAGCTTTCTTT. Translating it yields CASSPHIPDTEAFF.

The V and J genes are TRBV6-1 and TRBJ1-1; D may be TRBD1 (6 bases). The germline V gene has CDR1 MNHNS and CDR2 SASEGT. The CDR3 extends over 16 amino acids. V lost 2 bases, J lost 7 bases, and 20 bases lay in between. The CDR3 sequence: CASSESGGHRVYEAFF. In DNA form, the CDR3 reads TGTGCCAGCAGTGAAAGTGGGGGCCACAGGGTCTATGAAGCTTTCTTT.

Details on this clone: A junction end diverges from the germline sequence, so it may reflect a read error. The rearrangement links TRBV7-7 to TRBJ2-3, with 13 bases fitting TRBD2. The germline gives CDR1 SSHAT, CDR2 FNYEAQ (reference sequence). This CDR3 is built from 17 residues. CDR3 nucleotides: TGTGCTAGCAGCTGGGGGACTAGCGGGGAGGGCACAGATACGCAGTATTTT. This sequence encodes CASSWGTSGEGTDTQYF.

This rearrangement joins TRBV29-1 to TRBJ2-2; 7 bases match TRBD2. This CDR3 has 12 residues. Germline V lookup: CDR1 SQVTM, CDR2 ANQGSEA. V was clipped by 5 bases and J by 3 bases; unmatched bases: 0. DNA for the CDR3: TGCAGCGTTCGGGAGGACACCGGGGAGCTGTTTTTT. It encodes CSVREDTGELFF.

The rearrangement links TRBV5-4 to TRBJ2-1, with 12 bases that match TRBD2. V lost 6 bases to trimming and J lost 8 bases; unmatched junction nucleotides: 6. This CDR3 region has 14 residues. Germline V gives CDR1 SGHNT, CDR2 YYREEE (reference sequence). Here the CDR3 reads CASNLAGGPDEQFF. The DNA of the CDR3 is TGTGCCAGCAACCTAGCGGGAGGGCCCGATGAGCAGTTCTTC. The variable domain in full, completed from reference TRBV5-4 and TRBJ2-1, reads ETGVTQSPTHLIKTRGQQVTLRCSSQSGHNTVSWYQQALGQGPQFIFQYYREEENGRGNFPPRFSGLQFPNYSSELNVNALELDDSALYLCASNLAGGPDEQFFGPGTRLTVL.

The chain combines TRBV29-1 with TRBJ1-2, with D perhaps TRBD1 (5 bases). V shed 7 bases and J shed 0 bases, with 9 bases lying between them. CDR1 is SQVTM, CDR2 ANQGSEA, per germline. The CDR3 consists of 12 residues. The CDR3 DNA reads TGCAGCGCTAGACAGCCTAACTATGGCTACACCTTC. As protein: CSARQPNYGYTF.